These 10 T cell receptor beta chains were all obtained from the same sample, sequenced in a study of vaccination effects on CD4 cells after COVID-19. CD4+ T cells specific for antigen were expanded with viral peptide pools by the ViraFEST assay before sequencing. CD4+ T cells were isolated after approximately 10 days of culture. Participants were given two doses of BNT162b2 or mRNA-1273 vaccine. Produced via immunoSEQ multiplex PCR; TCRdb's table is partial and in-frame only. This sample has under 80,000 clones, with 73% found just once. No antigens are known for them. The source material was CD4+ T cells from PBMCs cultured with HCoV-229E spike peptides, sampled after COVID-19 vaccination. The receptors were gathered from a human donor who received a COVID-19 vaccine.

The chain couples TRBV18 to TRBJ2-5; D call uncertain. The germline CDR1 and CDR2 sequences are KGHSH and LQKENI. The length of the CDR3 is 12 residues. The germline V and J ends were trimmed by 2 bases and 0 bases, with 1 base remaining between them. The CDR3 DNA reads as TGTGCCAGCTCACCATACCAAGAGACCCAGTACTTC. Protein: CASSPYQETQYF.

The chain is built from TRBV30 and TRBJ1-2; D is unresolved. Germline CDR1 and CDR2: GTSNPN and SVGIG (reference sequence). V dropped 0 bases and J dropped 0 bases, with 8 bases sitting between them. This CDR3 is built from 14 residues. Here the CDR3 reads CAWSVIAANYGYTF. The CDR3 bases are TGTGCCTGGAGTGTTATAGCGGCTAACTATGGCTACACCTTC.

The rearrangement joins TRBV27 to TRBJ2-1; 11 bases map to TRBD2. J gave up 3 bases and V 3 bases, and 10 bases lay outside the gene matches. CDR1 is MNHEY and CDR2 is SMNVEV in the germline V gene (reference sequence). The length of the CDR3 is 18 residues. For the CDR3, the DNA is TGTGCCAGCAGTTTGGAGGGAGCCGGGACTAGCGGCTACAATGAGCAGTTCTTC. Residues: CASSLEGAGTSGYNEQFF.

The rearrangement joins TRBV24-1 to TRBJ1-5; D not certain. CDR1 KGHDR and CDR2 SFDVKD come from the germline V gene. There are 13 residues in the CDR3. Between the trimmed V and J ends, which lost 6 bases and 0 bases, there was a span of 5 bases. This CDR3 reads CATSLNSNQPQHF. In nucleotides, the CDR3 is TGTGCCACCAGTCTTAATAGCAATCAGCCCCAGCATTTT.

The V call is TRBV29-1, the J call TRBJ2-1, with 10 bases matching TRBD1. V trimming: 2 bases; J trimming: 9 bases; junction bases outside the gene matches: 10. CDR1 and CDR2 (germline): SQVTM, ANQGSEA. The CDR3 loop spans 15 amino acids. In DNA, the CDR3 is TGCAGCGTTGAACCCCCTGGACAGGGGGTGGGTGAGCAGTTCTTC. The encoded protein is CSVEPPGQGVGEQFF.

The table lists this clone with a count of one. The CDR3 reads CASSLMDRVETQYF. CDR3 nucleotides: TGTGCCAGCAGTTTAATGGACAGGGTGGAGACCCAGTACTTC. The rearrangement links TRBV27 to TRBJ2-5; TRBD1 agrees at 8 bases. The ends lost 2 bases at V and 5 bases at J; junction bases unmatched: 4. CDR1 MNHEY and CDR2 SMNVEV come from the germline V gene (reference sequence). The CDR3 totals 14 residues.

The chain has TRBV6-5 and TRBJ2-1; either TRBD1 or TRBD2 may supply D (5 bases each). Germline values: CDR1 MNHEY, CDR2 SVGAGI. The CDR3 has 16 residues. Trimming removed 0 bases from V and 7 bases from J, with 16 bases in between. The CDR3 coding sequence is TGTGCCAGCAGTTACTCCTCCGGGGCCCGGGGAAATGAGCAGTTCTTC. Its translation is CASSYSSGARGNEQFF.

This chain links TRBV28 with TRBJ1-1, with 7 bases identical to TRBD1. Germline loops: CDR1 MDHEN, CDR2 SYDVKM. There are 13 residues in the CDR3. V shed 2 bases and J 7 bases; nucleotides not matched to a gene: 4. CDR3 in amino acids: CASSLRGQSEAFF. Here the CDR3 DNA reads TGTGCCAGCAGTTTAAGGGGGCAGAGTGAAGCTTTCTTT.

J is TRBJ2-2 and V is TRBV10-3; the match to TRBD1 covers 10 bases. V shed 6 bases, J shed 0 bases, and the junction held 1 base outside the gene matches. Germline V lookup: CDR1 ENHRY, CDR2 SYGVKD. CDR3 size: 15 residues. This CDR3 reads CAISGTGANTGELFF. The CDR3, as DNA: TGTGCCATCAGCGGGACAGGGGCGAACACCGGGGAGCTGTTTTTT.

This chain connects TRBV19 to TRBJ2-1; 15 nucleotides match TRBD2. There are 14 residues in the CDR3. Germline V gene data show CDR1 as LNHDA and CDR2 as SQIVND (reference sequence). Trimming at V came to 6 bases and at J to 8 bases, leaving 2 bases not matched to a gene. In nucleotides, the CDR3 is TGTGCCAGTAGGGGACTAGCGGGGGGCGATGAGCAGTTCTTC. Translated: CASRGLAGGDEQFF.